This T cell receptor (beta chain) was documented in a study of spatial heterogeneity in lung cancer. At the level of the study: Detected sequences consistently included more beta-chain ones than alpha-chain ones. Overall study findings and caveats: Tumor T cell coverage was estimated at roughly 7% for alpha and roughly 13% for beta chains. It was found that expanded intratumoral alpha and beta TCR counts tracked tumor mutation counts.

TCRdb re-analysed the 5' RACE reads in MiXCR, keeping a single row per CDR3 protein. Among about 2,900 distinct CDR3 sequences listed, 3.5% to 5.5% were seen once. Time point indicated: sample taken at primary tumor resection. This clonotype is categorized as medium-sized. Its cognate antigen is unknown. CDR3 length equals 17 residues. The junction had 10 bases not matched to a gene; V was cut back by 3 bases and J by 0 bases. Germline CDR1 DFQATT, CDR2 SNEGSKA (reference sequence). V and J are TRBV20-1 and TRBJ1-2; 10 bases agree with TRBD1. The source material was lung tumor tissue, sampled at surgery. The clonotype was recovered from a female donor with early-stage non-small cell lung cancer. In DNA, the CDR3 is TGCAGTGCTAGGGGGGGGGGACAGGGGCTGTCTAACTATGGCTACACCTTC. Encoded protein: CSARGGGQGLSNYGYTF.